This TCR beta chain was obtained from a study of long-term antiretroviral therapy in people with HIV. Running of the v3.0 immunoSEQ assay took place at survey level. Profiled with immunoSEQ multiplex PCR; TCRdb holds only in-frame clones, not every one. The sample comprises some 17,000 clones, around 81% of which are singletons, and 8.8% rests with the top ten. The CDR3 length is 13 residues. V was shortened by 6 bases and J by 4 bases, with 10 bases between the two germline ends. Germline CDR1 MDHEN, CDR2 SYDVKM. This clone was seen once. The clonotype originates from a man aged 45-65 years with HIV. Source: unsorted PBMCs, taken 0.3 years before starting antiretroviral therapy. The chain couples TRBV28 to TRBJ1-5; unclear D gene. DNA of the CDR3: TGTGCCAGCAGCGGAACAGAGAATCAGCCCCAGCATTTT. It specifies CASSGTENQPQHF.